This T cell receptor (beta chain) was obtained from a study of breast tumors, draining lymph nodes, adjacent tissues. This clonotype was seen at least ten times. The antigen remains undetermined. There are 13 residues in the CDR3. Germline CDR1 reads SGHAT; CDR2 reads FQNNGV. With 5 bases removed from V and 4 bases from J, the gap between germline ends came to 12 bases. A single record per CDR3 protein comes from TCRdb applying MiXCR to the multiplex PCR reads. The sample lists about 47,000 distinct CDR3 sequences; roughly 23% were seen once. Regarding the study as a whole: Tumor TCR diversity was below lymph nodes but above nontumor tissue. Most tumor T cells seemingly derive from lymph node, then expand in tumor. Luminal-like breast cancer showed significantly higher tumor–nontumor repertoire similarity than basal-like. The lymph node origin of tumor T cells was framed as consistent with a hypothesis, not demonstrated.

The rearrangement joins TRBV11-2 to TRBJ2-7; unclear D gene. The source is a female donor with breast cancer. Some clones in this sample may be carry-over from other donors' samples. The material sequenced was breast tumor tissue. CDR3 region: CASSNTNRYEQYF. CDR3 DNA sequence: TGTGCCAGCAGCAACACCAACCGGTACGAGCAGTACTTC.